The present T cell receptor (beta chain) was sequenced within a study of T cell repertoires in cytomegalovirus infection. Study overall: Through public TCR beta signatures, both CMV infection and matching HLA type were indicated.

Overall study findings and caveats: HLA-C-restricted CMV clonotypes gave the most frequent clonotype in two of eight donors. Based on cumulative public TCR beta family frequency, carriers of CMV plus the relevant HLA were identified.

Germline V lookup: CDR1 DFQATT, CDR2 SNEGSKA (reference sequence). The CDR3 is 12 amino acids. Trimming left V 5 bases short and J 0 bases short, with 7 bases between. Notes on this clonotype: Its antigen is currently unknown.

TCRdb re-derived calls from the reads in MiXCR, one entry per CDR3 protein. The sample yields roughly 990,000 distinct CDR3 sequences, around 32% seen once. The chain carries TRBV20-1 and TRBJ1-2; D is undetermined. This TCR derives from a human donor in good health (CMV status not recorded). Some clones in this sample may be carry-over from other donors' samples. Material: cultured CD8+ T cells from PBMCs, obtained from culture after CMV antigen stimulation. CDR3 region: CSAYMTNYGYTF. CDR3 nucleotide sequence: TGCAGTGCTTACATGACTAACTATGGCTACACCTTC.